The clone carrying this T cell receptor beta chain has more than one count but fewer than ten. This sample is part of a study of T-cell reconstitution after alpha-beta-depleted transplantation in children. Preparation of the TCRbeta library involved a method that used unique molecular identifiers. TCRdb passed the PCR reads through MiXCR, listing each CDR3 protein once. The table shows about 250,000 distinct CDR3 sequences, with 24% occurring only once. Trimming left V 1 base short and J 6 bases short, with 15 bases between. Germline loops: CDR1 LNHDA, CDR2 SQIVND (reference sequence). The CDR3 is 15 amino acids.

This receptor was obtained from a female patient aged 2 to 10 who had a stem cell transplant for congenital amegakaryocytic thrombocytopenia, so the T cells may come from the graft donor. This chain uses TRBV19 with TRBJ1-1; no firm D call. This material consisted of PBMCs, mostly from graft donor cells, taken 360 days after TCRalphabeta/CD19-depleted stem cell transplant. CDR3: CASSIGLTDPPEAFF. Here the CDR3 DNA reads TGTGCCAGTAGTATAGGCTTAACGGATCCTCCTGAAGCTTTCTTT.